These 20 T cell receptor beta chains were sequenced from one sample in a study of blood T cell repertoires in COVID-19. Sequencing was performed with immunoSEQ multiplex PCR; in TCRdb, only in-frame clones are kept and a portion is missing. The sample carries about 130,000 clones, roughly 86% recorded once. Sequencing used peripheral blood. The receptors were sampled from an older woman with acute or convalescent COVID-19.

The genes are TRBV15 and TRBJ1-1; 8 bases fit TRBD1. Germline assignment: CDR1 LNHNV and CDR2 YYDKDF (reference sequence). Trimming removed 2 bases from V and 4 bases from J; junction bases left unmatched: 3. There are 14 residues in the CDR3. The CDR3 reads CATSRPDRGTEAFF. The CDR3 coding sequence is TGTGCCACCAGCAGACCTGACAGGGGCACTGAAGCTTTCTTT.

The rearrangement uses TRBV3-1 (or the pseudogene TRBV3-2) and TRBJ1-1; weak D call: TRBD1 (6 bases). V was trimmed by 4 bases and J by 1 base, leaving 13 bases between them. This CDR3 is 15 amino acids long. CDR1 is LGHDT, CDR2 YNNKEL, per germline (reference sequence). DNA for the CDR3: TGTGCCAGCAGCCCCAGGGGTTCGGGGAACACTGAAGCTTTCTTT. Translated: CASSPRGSGNTEAFF.

The chain employs TRBV27 and TRBJ1-1; D is uncertain. V was cut by 7 bases and J by 11 bases, with 17 bases left in between. Germline CDR1 reads MNHEY; CDR2 reads SMNVEV (reference sequence). The CDR3 runs 12 residues. CDR3 bases: TGTGCCAGCACTAATCCCGGGATCGGGGCTTTCTTT. This gives the protein CASTNPGIGAFF.

The chain employs TRBV13 and TRBJ1-4; D perhaps matches TRBD1 (5 bases). The V and J ends lost 5 bases and 3 bases respectively, with 28 bases between them. This CDR3 has 20 residues. Per the germline V gene, CDR1 is PRHDT and CDR2 is FYEKMQ (reference sequence). CDR3: CASSRTLPALLANSNEKLFF. The CDR3 DNA reads as TGTGCCAGCAGCAGGACACTGCCAGCACTCTTAGCAAACTCTAATGAAAAACTGTTTTTT. Full variable domain (missing parts from reference TRBV13 and TRBJ1-4): AAGVIQSPRHLIKEKRETATLKCYPIPRHDTVYWYQQGPGQDPQFLISFYEKMQSDKGSIPDRFSAQQFSDYHSELNMSSLELGDSALYFCASSRTLPALLANSNEKLFFGSGTQLSVL.

A remark on this clone: Other DNA sequences in this sample translate to the same CDR3. J is TRBJ2-7 and V is TRBV11-2; the D gene is possibly TRBD2 (7 bases). CDR1 is SGHAT and CDR2 is FQNNGV in the germline V gene. The CDR3 sequence is 15 residues long. V lost 1 base to trimming and J lost 2 bases, with 12 bases between them. The CDR3 sequence: CASSLGGGGPYEQYF. The CDR3 DNA sequence: TGTGCCAGCAGCTTAGGTGGGGGGGGCCCCTACGAGCAGTACTTC.

The chain is built from TRBV20-1 and TRBJ2-7, with D maybe TRBD1 (6 bases). Per germline, CDR1 DFQATT and CDR2 SNEGSKA (reference sequence). The ends were cut back, 3 bases at V and 6 bases at J, with 15 bases in the middle. The CDR3 loop spans 13 amino acids. This chain's CDR3 is CSASPLRGGEQYF. As DNA, the CDR3 is TGCAGTGCTAGTCCTCTCAGGGGCGGCGAGCAGTACTTC.

The rearrangement joins TRBV6-5 to TRBJ1-2, with a weak D call TRBD1 (5 bases). The V end was cut by 6 bases, the J end by 10 bases, with 15 bases between. CDR3 length equals 12 residues. Germline V gives CDR1 MNHEY, CDR2 SVGAGI. This chain's CDR3 is CASSETDGHYTF. Here the CDR3 DNA reads TGTGCCAGCAGCGAGACAGACGGGCACTACACCTTC.

This clone is a singleton in its sample. This sample includes further DNA sequences coding for the same CDR3. The CDR3 bases are TGTGCCAGCAGCGTAGCACTAGCGGGAGGTACAGAGACCCAGTACTTC. This encodes CASSVALAGGTETQYF. This chain links TRBV9 with TRBJ2-5; TRBD2 matches 12 bases. CDR1 and CDR2 (germline): SGDLS, YYNGEE. CDR3 length: 16 amino acids. J gave up 4 bases and V 0 bases, and 4 bases lay outside the gene matches. Full variable domain (rest looked up from reference TRBV9 and TRBJ2-5): DSGVTQTPKHLITATGQRVTLRCSPRSGDLSVYWYQQSLDQGLQFLIQYYNGEERAKGNILERFSAQQFPDLHSELNLSSLELGDSALYFCASSVALAGGTETQYFGPGTRLLVL.

V usage is TRBV4-2 and J usage is TRBJ2-3; D is perhaps TRBD2 (7 bases). Trimming cost V 4 bases and J 8 bases, with 16 bases left between them. The CDR3 is 14 amino acids. From germline, CDR1 is LGHNA and CDR2 YNFKEQ. CDR3 sequence: CASSRGGGGGTQYF. The CDR3 DNA follows: TGTGCCAGCAGCCGAGGCGGGGGCGGGGGTACGCAGTATTTT.

This rearrangement joins TRBV19 to TRBJ1-2; D is perhaps TRBD1 (5 bases). Germline V gene lookup returns CDR1 LNHDA and CDR2 SQIVND (reference sequence). The germline V and J ends were trimmed by 5 bases and 4 bases, with 23 bases remaining between them. This CDR3 has 17 amino acids. In DNA, the CDR3 is TGTGCCAGTAGTCCTCAGGGCACAACCGTTCCAACCTATGGCTACACCTTC. As protein: CASSPQGTTVPTYGYTF.

This clone was found once. The rearrangement joins TRBV19 to TRBJ1-1; D gene ambiguous. CDR1 and CDR2 from the germline V gene are LNHDA and SQIVND (reference sequence). This CDR3 comprises 11 residues. Trimming removed 8 bases from V and 5 bases from J, with 9 bases in between. CDR3 sequence (DNA): TGTGCCAGTGCGATGTGGACTGAAGCTTTCTTT. Its protein product is CASAMWTEAFF.

The J gene is TRBJ1-1, the V gene TRBV3-1 (or the pseudogene TRBV3-2); 10 positions agree with TRBD1. Germline-derived CDR1 and CDR2 are LGHDT and YNNKEL (reference sequence). V dropped 4 bases and J dropped 1; count of bases not matched to a gene: 6. The CDR3 sequence is 16 residues long. In nucleotides, the CDR3 is TGTGCCAGCAGCCGTGGGACAGGGGCCCAGAACACTGAAGCTTTCTTT. Translating it yields CASSRGTGAQNTEAFF.

The chain is built from TRBV7-9 and TRBJ2-7, with D unclear. Between the trimmed V and J ends, which lost 1 base and 4 bases, there was a span of 11 bases. The CDR3 consists of 14 residues. Germline V gene lookup returns CDR1 SEHNR and CDR2 FQNEAQ (reference sequence). The CDR3 reads CASSLDEVRYEQYF. The CDR3 region has the DNA TGTGCCAGCAGCTTAGACGAGGTTAGGTACGAGCAGTACTTC.

This clone has a single count. J is TRBJ2-5 and V is TRBV7-3; a possible D gene is TRBD2 (5 bases). Germline loops: CDR1 SGHTA, CDR2 FQGTGA. Trimming shortened V by 2 bases and J by 0 bases, and 10 bases separated the two germline ends. The CDR3 extends over 15 amino acids. This CDR3 reads CASSLGGQNQETQYF. CDR3 DNA sequence: TGTGCCAGCAGCTTAGGAGGTCAGAACCAAGAGACCCAGTACTTC.

The chain carries TRBV18 and TRBJ1-4; TRBD1 matches 7 bases. The CDR3 sequence is 14 residues long. The ends lost 3 bases at V and 8 bases at J; junction bases unmatched: 6. CDR1 is KGHSH, CDR2 LQKENI, per germline. The CDR3 spells CASSPVRGSEKLFF. The DNA for the CDR3 is TGTGCCAGCTCACCGGTCAGGGGGTCCGAAAAACTGTTTTTT.

The chain joins TRBV3-1 (or the pseudogene TRBV3-2) to TRBJ1-4, with D tentatively TRBD1 (6 bases). The germline gives CDR1 LGHDT, CDR2 YNNKEL (reference sequence). This CDR3 comprises 15 residues. The V gene lost 2 bases and the J gene lost 5 bases, with 12 bases spanning the gap. The CDR3 DNA sequence: TGTGCCAGCAGCCAATTTAGTACAGGGAATGAAAAACTGTTTTTT. The encoded protein is CASSQFSTGNEKLFF.

The chain recombines TRBV9 with TRBJ1-2, with no clear D. CDR1 and CDR2 from the germline V gene are SGDLS and YYNGEE. This CDR3 spans 16 amino acids. The ends were cut back, 2 bases at V and 0 bases at J, with 14 bases in the middle. The CDR3 bases are TGTGCCAGCAGCGTCGGACTGGGCTCTACTAACTATGGCTACACCTTC. This sequence encodes CASSVGLGSTNYGYTF.

This chain connects TRBV28 to TRBJ1-1, with a possible D match to TRBD1 (6 bases). Germline loops: CDR1 MDHEN, CDR2 SYDVKM. Deletions cut 3 bases from V and 2 bases from J, with 10 bases between. CDR3 length: 14 amino acids. CDR3 bases: TGTGCCAGCAGTTTGTGGACAGCCAACACTGAAGCTTTCTTT. Translating gives CASSLWTANTEAFF.

The V and J genes are TRBV14 and TRBJ2-7; possibly TRBD2 for D (5 bases). Trimming took 5 bases from V and 4 from J, leaving 18 bases between them. Looked up from germline, CDR1 is SGHDN and CDR2 is FVKESK. The CDR3 runs 15 residues. The CDR3 loop is CASSEGPGYPYEQYF. As DNA, the CDR3 is TGTGCCAGCAGCGAGGGCCCCGGATACCCTTACGAGCAGTACTTC.

The J gene is TRBJ1-1, the V gene TRBV10-1, with 8 nucleotides matching TRBD1. Germline CDR1 is WNHNN and CDR2 is SYGVQD (reference sequence). CDR3 length: 14 amino acids. Germline trimming cut 5 bases from V and 4 bases from J; bases unmatched to any gene: 6. DNA for the CDR3: TGCGCCAGCAGTACCGGGACAGGCCTCACTGAAGCTTTCTTT. This translates into CASSTGTGLTEAFF.